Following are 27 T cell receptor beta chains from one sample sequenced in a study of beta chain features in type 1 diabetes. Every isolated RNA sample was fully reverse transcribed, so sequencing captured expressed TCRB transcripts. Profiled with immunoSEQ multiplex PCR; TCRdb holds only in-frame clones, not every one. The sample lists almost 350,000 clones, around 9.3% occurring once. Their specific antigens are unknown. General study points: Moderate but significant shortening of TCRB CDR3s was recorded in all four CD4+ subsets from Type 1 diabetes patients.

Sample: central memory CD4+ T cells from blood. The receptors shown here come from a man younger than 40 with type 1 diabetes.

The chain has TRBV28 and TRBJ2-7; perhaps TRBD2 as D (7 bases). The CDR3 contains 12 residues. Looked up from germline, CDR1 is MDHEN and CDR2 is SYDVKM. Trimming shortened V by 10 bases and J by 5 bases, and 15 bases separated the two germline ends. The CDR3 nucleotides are TGTGCCACCTGGGGGGGGGCGAACGAGCAGTACTTC. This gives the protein CATWGGANEQYF.

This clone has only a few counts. The CDR3 protein is CASSLGNSDNEKLFF. Written as DNA, the CDR3 is TGCGCCAGCAGCTTGGGGAACAGTGATAATGAAAAACTGTTTTTT. The chain joins TRBV5-1 to TRBJ1-4; D gene uncertain. This CDR3 region has 15 residues. Germline CDR1 SGHRS, CDR2 YFSETQ. The V end lost 0 bases, the J end lost 4 bases, and 10 bases lay between the germline ends.

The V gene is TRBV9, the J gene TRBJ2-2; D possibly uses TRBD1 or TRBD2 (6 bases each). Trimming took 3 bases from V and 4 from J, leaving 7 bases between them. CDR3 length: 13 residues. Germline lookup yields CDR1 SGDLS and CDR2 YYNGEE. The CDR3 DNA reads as TGTGCCAGCAGCGAGGGGGGCACCGGGGAGCTGTTTTTT. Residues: CASSEGGTGELFF.

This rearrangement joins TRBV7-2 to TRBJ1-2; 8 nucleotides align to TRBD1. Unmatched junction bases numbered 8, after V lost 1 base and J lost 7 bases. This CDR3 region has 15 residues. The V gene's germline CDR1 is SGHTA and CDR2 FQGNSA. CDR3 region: CASSLVQGATRGYTF. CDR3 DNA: TGTGCCAGCAGCTTAGTCCAGGGGGCAACTCGTGGCTACACCTTC.

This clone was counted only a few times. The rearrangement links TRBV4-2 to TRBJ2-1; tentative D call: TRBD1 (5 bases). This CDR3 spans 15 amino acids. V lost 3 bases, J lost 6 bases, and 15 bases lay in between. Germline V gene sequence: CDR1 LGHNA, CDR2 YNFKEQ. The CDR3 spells CASSQDFQGINEQFF. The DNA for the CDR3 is TGTGCCAGCAGCCAGGATTTTCAGGGAATCAATGAGCAGTTCTTC.

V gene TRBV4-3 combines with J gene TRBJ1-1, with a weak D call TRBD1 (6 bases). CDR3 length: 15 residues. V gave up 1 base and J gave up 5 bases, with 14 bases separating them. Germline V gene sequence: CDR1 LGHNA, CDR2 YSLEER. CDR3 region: CASSQGSRGRTEAFF. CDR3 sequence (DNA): TGCGCCAGCAGCCAAGGGTCTCGGGGGCGAACTGAAGCTTTCTTT.

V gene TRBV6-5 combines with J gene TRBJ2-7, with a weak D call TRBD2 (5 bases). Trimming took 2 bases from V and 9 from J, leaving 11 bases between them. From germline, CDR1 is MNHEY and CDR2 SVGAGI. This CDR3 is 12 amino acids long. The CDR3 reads CASSYPAGRQYF. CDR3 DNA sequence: TGTGCCAGCAGTTACCCCGCGGGCAGGCAGTACTTC.

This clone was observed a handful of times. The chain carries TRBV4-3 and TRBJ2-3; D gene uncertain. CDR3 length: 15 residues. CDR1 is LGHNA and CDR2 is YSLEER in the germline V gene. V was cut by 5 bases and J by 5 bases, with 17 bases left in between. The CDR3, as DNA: TGCGCCAGCAGCAATGAAGGGATTTCAGGAGATACGCAGTATTTT. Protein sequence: CASSNEGISGDTQYF.

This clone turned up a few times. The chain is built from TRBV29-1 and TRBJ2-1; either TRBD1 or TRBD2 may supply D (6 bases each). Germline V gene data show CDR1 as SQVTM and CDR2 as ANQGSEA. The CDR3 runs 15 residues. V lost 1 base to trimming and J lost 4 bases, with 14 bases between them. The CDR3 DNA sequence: TGCAGCGTTGAAGCTCGGGGGCAGGGGTACAATGAGCAGTTCTTC. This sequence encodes CSVEARGQGYNEQFF.

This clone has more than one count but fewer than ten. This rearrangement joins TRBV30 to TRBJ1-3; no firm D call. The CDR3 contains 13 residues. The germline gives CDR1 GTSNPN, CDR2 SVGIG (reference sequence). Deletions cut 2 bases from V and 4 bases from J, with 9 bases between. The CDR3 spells CAWSWTGGNTIYF. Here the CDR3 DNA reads TGTGCCTGGAGTTGGACGGGGGGAAACACCATATATTTT.

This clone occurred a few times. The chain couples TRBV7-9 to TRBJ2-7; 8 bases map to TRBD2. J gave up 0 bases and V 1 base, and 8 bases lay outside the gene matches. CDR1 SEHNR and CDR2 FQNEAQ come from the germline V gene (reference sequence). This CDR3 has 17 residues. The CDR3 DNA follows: TGTGCCAGCAGCTTAGGCCCAGCGGGGGTCCCCTCCTACGAGCAGTACTTC. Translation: CASSLGPAGVPSYEQYF.

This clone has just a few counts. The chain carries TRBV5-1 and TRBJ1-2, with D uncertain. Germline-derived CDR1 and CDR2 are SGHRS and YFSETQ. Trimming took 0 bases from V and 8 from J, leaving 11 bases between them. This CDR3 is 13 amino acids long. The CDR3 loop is CASSLAFATGYTF. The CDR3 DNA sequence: TGCGCCAGCAGCTTGGCCTTCGCCACGGGCTACACCTTC. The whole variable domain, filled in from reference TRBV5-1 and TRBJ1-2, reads KAGVTQTPRYLIKTRGQQVTLSCSPISGHRSVSWYQQTPGQGLQFLFEYFSETQRNKGNFPGRFSGRQFSNSRSEMNVSTLELGDSALYLCASSLAFATGYTFGSGTRLTVV.

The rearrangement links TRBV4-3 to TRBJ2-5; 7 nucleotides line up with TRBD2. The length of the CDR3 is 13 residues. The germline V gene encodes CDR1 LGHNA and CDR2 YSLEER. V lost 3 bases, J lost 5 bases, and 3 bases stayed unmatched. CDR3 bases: TGCGCCAGCAGCCACCAGGGAGGGGAGACCCAGTACTTC. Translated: CASSHQGGETQYF.

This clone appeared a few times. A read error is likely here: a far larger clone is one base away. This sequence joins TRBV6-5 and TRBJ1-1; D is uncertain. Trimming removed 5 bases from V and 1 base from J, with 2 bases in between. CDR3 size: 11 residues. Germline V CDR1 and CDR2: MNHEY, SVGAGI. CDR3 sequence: CASSENTEAFF. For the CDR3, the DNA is TGTGCCAGCAGTGAGAACACTGAAGCTTTCTTT.

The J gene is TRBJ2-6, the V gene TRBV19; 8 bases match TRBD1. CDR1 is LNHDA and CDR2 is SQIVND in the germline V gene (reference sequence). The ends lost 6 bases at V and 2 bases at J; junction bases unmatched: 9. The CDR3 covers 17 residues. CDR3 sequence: CASSAIDRGPGANVLTF. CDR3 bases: TGTGCCAGTAGCGCCATTGACAGGGGACCTGGGGCCAACGTCCTGACTTTC.

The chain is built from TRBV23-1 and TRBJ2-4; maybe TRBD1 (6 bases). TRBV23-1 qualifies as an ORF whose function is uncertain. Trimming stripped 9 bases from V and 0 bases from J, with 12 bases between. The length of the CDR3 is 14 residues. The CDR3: CASRTALAKNIQYF. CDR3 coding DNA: TGCGCCAGTAGGACAGCGCTAGCCAAAAACATTCAGTACTTC.

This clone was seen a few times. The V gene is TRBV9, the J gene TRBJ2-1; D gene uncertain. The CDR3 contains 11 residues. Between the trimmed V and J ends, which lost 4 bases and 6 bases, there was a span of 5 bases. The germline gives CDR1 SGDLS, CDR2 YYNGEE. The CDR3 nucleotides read TGTGCCAGCAGCAAAAGCAATGAGCAGTTCTTC. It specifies CASSKSNEQFF.

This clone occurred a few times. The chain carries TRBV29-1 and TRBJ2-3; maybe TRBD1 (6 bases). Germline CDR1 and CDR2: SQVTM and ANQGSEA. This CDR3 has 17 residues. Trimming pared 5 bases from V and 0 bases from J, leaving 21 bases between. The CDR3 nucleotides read TGCAGCGTTTTGCAGGGGCGATTCTTAGCTAGCACAGATACGCAGTATTTT. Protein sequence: CSVLQGRFLASTDTQYF.

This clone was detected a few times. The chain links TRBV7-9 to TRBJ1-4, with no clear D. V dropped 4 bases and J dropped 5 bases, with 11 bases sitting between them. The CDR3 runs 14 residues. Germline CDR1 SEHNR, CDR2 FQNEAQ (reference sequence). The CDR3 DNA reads TGTGCCAGCAGCTCGACAAGGTCGAATGAAAAACTGTTTTTT. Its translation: CASSSTRSNEKLFF. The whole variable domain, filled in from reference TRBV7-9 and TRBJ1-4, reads DTGVSQNPRHKITKRGQNVTFRCDPISEHNRLYWYRQTLGQGPEFLTYFQNEAQLEKSRLLSDRFSAERPKGSFSTLEIQRTEQGDSAMYLCASSSTRSNEKLFFGSGTQLSVL.

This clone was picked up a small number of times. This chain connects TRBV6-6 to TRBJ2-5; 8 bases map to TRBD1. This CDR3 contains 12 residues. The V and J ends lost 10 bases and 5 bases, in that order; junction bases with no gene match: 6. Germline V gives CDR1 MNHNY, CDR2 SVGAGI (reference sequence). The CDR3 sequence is CAIQGAGETQYF. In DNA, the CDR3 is TGTGCCATCCAGGGGGCGGGGGAGACCCAGTACTTC.

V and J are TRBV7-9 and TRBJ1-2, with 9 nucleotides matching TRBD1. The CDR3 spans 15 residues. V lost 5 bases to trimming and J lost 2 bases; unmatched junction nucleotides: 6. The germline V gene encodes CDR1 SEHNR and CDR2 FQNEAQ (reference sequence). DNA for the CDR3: TGTGCCAGCAGCCCCCCCGGGACAGGGAACTATGGCTACACCTTC. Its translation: CASSPPGTGNYGYTF.

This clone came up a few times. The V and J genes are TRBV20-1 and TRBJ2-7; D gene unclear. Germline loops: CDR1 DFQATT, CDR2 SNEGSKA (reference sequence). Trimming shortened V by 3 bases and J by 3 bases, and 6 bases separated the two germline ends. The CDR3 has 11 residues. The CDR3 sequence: CSASENYEQYF. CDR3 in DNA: TGCAGTGCTAGTGAGAACTACGAGCAGTACTTC.

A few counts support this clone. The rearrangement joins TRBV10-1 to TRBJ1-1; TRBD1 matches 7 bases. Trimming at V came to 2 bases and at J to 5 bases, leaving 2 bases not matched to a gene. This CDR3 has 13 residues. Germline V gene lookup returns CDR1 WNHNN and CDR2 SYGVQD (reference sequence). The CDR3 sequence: CASSENRGTEAFF. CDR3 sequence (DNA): TGCGCCAGCAGTGAGAACAGGGGAACTGAAGCTTTCTTT.

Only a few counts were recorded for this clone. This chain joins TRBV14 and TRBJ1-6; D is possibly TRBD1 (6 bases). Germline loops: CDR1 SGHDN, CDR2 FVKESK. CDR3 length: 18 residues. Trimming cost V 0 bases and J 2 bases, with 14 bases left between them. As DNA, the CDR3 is TGTGCCAGCAGCCAAGATGCGGGGGCAGGTCCCTATAATTCACCCCTCCACTTT. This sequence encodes CASSQDAGAGPYNSPLHF.

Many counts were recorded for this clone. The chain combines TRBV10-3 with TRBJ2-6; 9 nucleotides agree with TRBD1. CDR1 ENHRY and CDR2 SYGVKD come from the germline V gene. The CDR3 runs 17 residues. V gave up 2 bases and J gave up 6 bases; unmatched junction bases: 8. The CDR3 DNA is TGTGCCATCAGTGAGGGGACAGGGTTGGCGGTGGCCAACGTCCTGACTTTC. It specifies CAISEGTGLAVANVLTF.

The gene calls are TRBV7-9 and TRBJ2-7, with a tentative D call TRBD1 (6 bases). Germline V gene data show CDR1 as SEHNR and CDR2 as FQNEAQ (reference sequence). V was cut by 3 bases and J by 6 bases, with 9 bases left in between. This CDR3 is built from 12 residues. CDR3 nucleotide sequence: TGTGCCAGCAGCTTTACAGGGCTCGAGCAGTACTTC. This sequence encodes CASSFTGLEQYF.

CDR3 protein: CASSRDRDEQFF. DNA for the CDR3: TGTGCCAGCTCCCGTGACCGAGATGAGCAGTTCTTC. V and J are TRBV18 and TRBJ2-1, with unresolved D. The germline gives CDR1 KGHSH, CDR2 LQKENI. The CDR3 has 12 amino acids. The germline V and J ends were trimmed by 6 bases and 8 bases, with 11 bases remaining between them. Full variable domain (remainder filled in from reference TRBV18 and TRBJ2-1): NAGVMQNPRHLVRRRGQEARLRCSPMKGHSHVYWYRQLPEEGLKFMVYLQKENIIDESGMPKERFSAEFPKEGPSILRIQQVVRGDSAAYFCASSRDRDEQFFGPGTRLTVL.